The entry below describes one T cell receptor beta chain. The ends lost 4 bases at V and 7 bases at J; junction bases unmatched: 8. This CDR3 has 15 residues. From germline, CDR1 is MGHDK and CDR2 SYGVNS. The entry originates in a study of blood T cell repertoires in COVID-19. Whole-study context: Sites in the United States, Italy and Spain provided acute and convalescent COVID-19 samples. T cells, B-cell-depleted T cells, or PBMCs provided the cDNA or gDNA that served as material.

TCRdb's copy holds only in-frame clones and misses some; the assay was immunoSEQ multiplex PCR. Seen here are 380,000 or so clones, 81% observed once, and the top ten hold 1.1%. The clonotype was recovered from a human donor with acute or convalescent COVID-19. The donor label of this sample is uncertain. The specimen was peripheral blood. V usage is TRBV25-1 and J usage is TRBJ1-2; TRBD1 aligns across 11 bases. DNA of the CDR3: TGTGCCAGCAGTGTATCCCGGGACAGGGGGGCTGGCTACACCTTC. Its translation is CASSVSRDRGAGYTF.